What follows are 18 T cell receptor beta chains derived from one specimen sequenced in a study of blood T cell repertoires in COVID-19. Here immunoSEQ multiplex PCR was the method, and the copy in TCRdb shows in-frame clones only, minus some. The sample gives some 510,000 clones, around nine tenths of which show up once; 1.5% to 2% is in the top ten. The sequenced material came from PBMCs or T cells enriched from blood (not recorded which). All receptors derive from a woman in her forties who had recovered from COVID-19.

This clone was seen only a few times. The V gene is TRBV7-8, the J gene TRBJ2-5; 13 bases match TRBD2. With V trimmed by 5 bases and J by 4 bases, 10 bases remained unmatched. Germline V gene data show CDR1 as SGHVS and CDR2 as FQNEAQ. This CDR3 is built from 17 residues. The CDR3 sequence: CASSPGLAGEQRETQYF. The DNA for the CDR3 is TGTGCCAGCAGCCCCGGACTAGCGGGAGAGCAAAGAGAGACCCAGTACTTC.

The J gene is TRBJ2-5, the V gene TRBV4-3, with TRBD2 matching over 7 bases. Trimming took 0 bases from V and 0 from J; bases not matched to a gene: 19. CDR3 length: 21 residues. The germline gives CDR1 LGHNA, CDR2 YSLEER. The CDR3 DNA reads as TGCGCCAGCAGCCAAGAAGGGTGGGGACTACCGAACATCCACAACCAAGAGACCCAGTACTTC. Protein product: CASSQEGWGLPNIHNQETQYF.

The chain recombines TRBV7-2 with TRBJ2-3; TRBD2 agrees at 8 bases. This CDR3 has 15 amino acids. From germline, CDR1 is SGHTA and CDR2 FQGNSA. Trimming at V came to 5 bases and at J to 14 bases, leaving 18 bases not matched to a gene. The CDR3 DNA follows: TGTGCCAGCAGCAACGGGGGGGCGACCCATCGCTACACGTATTTT. As protein: CASSNGGATHRYTYF.

V usage is TRBV5-1 and J usage is TRBJ2-5; TRBD2 matches 11 bases. V shed 4 bases, J shed 5 bases, and the junction held 10 bases outside the gene matches. CDR1 is SGHRS and CDR2 is YFSETQ in the germline V gene. The CDR3 extends over 16 amino acids. The CDR3 coding sequence is TGCGCCAGCAGCCCTGCGGTGGTAGCGGGAGGGGAGACCCAGTACTTC. Its translation is CASSPAVVAGGETQYF.

This clone occurred a few times. The gene calls are TRBV28 and TRBJ2-7; D gene uncertain. V lost 5 bases, J lost 3 bases, and 17 bases lay in between. The CDR3 covers 15 residues. From germline, CDR1 is MDHEN and CDR2 SYDVKM. The CDR3 is CASSPDSGGLYEQYF. The CDR3 DNA reads as TGTGCCAGCAGTCCCGACTCGGGTGGTCTCTACGAGCAGTACTTC.

The chain combines TRBV11-2 with TRBJ1-3, with D unclear. Trimming cost V 0 bases and J 5 bases, with 8 bases left between them. In germline, CDR1 is SGHAT, CDR2 FQNNGV. The CDR3 contains 14 residues. Here the CDR3 DNA reads TGTGCCAGCAGCTTAGAGTCATTCAGAAACACCATATATTTT. Protein sequence: CASSLESFRNTIYF.

CDR3 nucleotides: TGTGCCAGCTCAGAAACAGGGGATTCACCCCTCCACTTT. Translated: CASSETGDSPLHF. The genes are TRBV18 and TRBJ1-6; 7 nucleotides agree with TRBD1. Germline assignment: CDR1 KGHSH and CDR2 LQKENI. This CDR3 has 13 residues. With 5 bases clipped from V and 8 bases from J, the junction kept 3 bases outside the gene matches.

The rearrangement uses TRBV7-2 and TRBJ2-7; D possibly corresponds to TRBD2 (5 bases). Trimming shortened V by 3 bases and J by 4 bases, and 10 bases separated the two germline ends. The length of the CDR3 is 13 residues. CDR1 and CDR2 (germline): SGHTA, FQGNSA. CDR3 sequence reads: CASSLSGIYEQYF. In nucleotides, the CDR3 is TGTGCCAGCAGCTTGAGCGGAATATACGAGCAGTACTTC.

The rearrangement joins TRBV11-2 to TRBJ2-7, with a possible D match to TRBD2 (6 bases). Germline V lookup: CDR1 SGHAT, CDR2 FQNNGV. V lost 3 bases and J lost 9, with 15 bases in between. The CDR3 spans 13 residues. In DNA form, the CDR3 reads TGTGCCAGCAGCTTGAGGGACTTGACGGGGCAGTACTTC. This codes for CASSLRDLTGQYF.

The genes are TRBV15 and TRBJ2-7, with 9 bases lining up with TRBD1. CDR1 and CDR2 from the germline V gene are LNHNV and YYDKDF (reference sequence). The CDR3 sequence is 15 residues long. Trimming cost V 5 bases and J 5 bases; bases outside gene matches: 10. The CDR3 protein is CATSSRTGAQDEQYF. The DNA for the CDR3 is TGTGCCACCAGCTCAAGGACAGGGGCGCAGGACGAGCAGTACTTC.

Comments on this clone: Different DNA sequences within this sample yield the same CDR3. The V and J genes are TRBV7-2 and TRBJ1-6, with D possibly being TRBD1 (5 bases). The CDR3 sequence is 15 residues long. Trimming removed 5 bases at V and 1 base at J, with 9 bases between. Germline-derived CDR1 and CDR2 are SGHTA and FQGNSA. CDR3 loop: CASSPQGSYNSPLHF. The CDR3 coding sequence is TGTGCCAGCAGCCCCCAGGGTTCCTATAATTCACCCCTCCACTTT.

The rearrangement joins TRBV12-3 or TRBV12-4 to TRBJ1-6, with D perhaps TRBD1 (6 bases). CDR3 size: 13 residues. V lost 3 bases, J lost 11 bases, and 11 bases lay in between. The CDR3 nucleotides are TGTGCCAGCAGTTTTCAGGGGCCGACACCCCTCCACTTT. It encodes CASSFQGPTPLHF.

The V and J genes are TRBV5-1 and TRBJ1-2; a weak D match, TRBD1 (5 bases). Germline CDR1 is SGHRS and CDR2 is YFSETQ. Trimming cost V 3 bases and J 0 bases, with 15 bases left between them. CDR3 size: 16 residues. The CDR3 nucleotides are TGCGCCAGCAGCTCACGTGGGGGGGAAACTAACTATGGCTACACCTTC. It specifies CASSSRGGETNYGYTF.

The J gene is TRBJ1-2, the V gene TRBV5-4, with unresolved D. Germline values: CDR1 SGHNT, CDR2 YYREEE (reference sequence). The CDR3 spans 15 residues. Trimming pared 3 bases from V and 4 bases from J, leaving 16 bases between. CDR3 region: CASSSSPGTSYGYTF. CDR3 nucleotides: TGTGCCAGCAGCTCATCACCGGGAACATCCTATGGCTACACCTTC.

V and J are TRBV24-1 and TRBJ1-2, with TRBD1 matching over 8 bases. V lost 3 bases to trimming and J lost 8 bases; unmatched junction nucleotides: 10. Germline CDR1 and CDR2: KGHDR and SFDVKD. This CDR3 region has 15 residues. The CDR3 DNA reads as TGTGCCACCAGTGATGACACAGGGGGGCTAAACGGCTACACCTTC. Translation gives CATSDDTGGLNGYTF.

This sequence joins TRBV19 and TRBJ1-1; D unresolved. The length of the CDR3 is 16 residues. Germline CDR1 is LNHDA and CDR2 is SQIVND (reference sequence). V dropped 3 bases and J dropped 2 bases, with 16 bases sitting between them. The CDR3 loop is CASSISSVLRNTEAFF. CDR3 DNA sequence: TGTGCCAGTAGTATTAGCTCGGTCCTAAGAAACACTGAAGCTTTCTTT.

The genes are TRBV5-1 and TRBJ2-7; D unresolved. CDR3 length: 14 residues. CDR1 is SGHRS, CDR2 YFSETQ, per germline. V gave up 0 bases and J gave up 0 bases, with 7 bases separating them. CDR3 region: CASSLEMSSYEQYF. CDR3 DNA: TGCGCCAGCAGCTTGGAAATGAGCTCCTACGAGCAGTACTTC.

This clone was counted only a few times. The chain employs TRBV7-4 and TRBJ1-2, with D possibly being TRBD1 (6 bases). Germline V lookup: CDR1 SGHVT, CDR2 SQSDAQ. The length of the CDR3 is 15 residues. V lost 5 bases to trimming and J lost 7 bases, with 20 bases between them. The CDR3 coding sequence is TGTGCCAGCAGCCCCGAGGTTGGAGGGGGGGGTGGCTACACCTTC. This encodes CASSPEVGGGGGYTF. The complete variable domain, with remaining parts taken from reference TRBV7-4 and TRBJ1-2, reads GAGVSQSPRYKVAKRGRDVALRCDSISGHVTLYWYRQTLGQGSEVLTYSQSDAQRDKSGRPSGRFSAERPERSVSTLKIQRTEQGDSAVYLCASSPEVGGGGGYTFGSGTRLTVV.